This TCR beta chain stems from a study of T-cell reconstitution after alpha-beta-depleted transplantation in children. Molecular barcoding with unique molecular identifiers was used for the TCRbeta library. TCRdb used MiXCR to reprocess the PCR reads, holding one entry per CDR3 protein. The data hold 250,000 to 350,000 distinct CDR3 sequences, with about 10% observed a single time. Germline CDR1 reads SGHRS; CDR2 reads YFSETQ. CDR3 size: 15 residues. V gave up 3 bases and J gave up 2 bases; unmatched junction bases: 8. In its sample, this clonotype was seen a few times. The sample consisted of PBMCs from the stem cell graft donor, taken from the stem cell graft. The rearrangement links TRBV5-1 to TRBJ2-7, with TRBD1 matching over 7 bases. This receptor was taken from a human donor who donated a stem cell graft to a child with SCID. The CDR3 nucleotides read TGCGCCAGCAGCTCGGGACAGATCCAAACCTACGAGCAGTACTTC. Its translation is CASSSGQIQTYEQYF.